Described below is a single T cell receptor beta chain sequence and its context. From germline, CDR1 is SGHRS and CDR2 YFSETQ. This CDR3 is built from 13 residues. V dropped 2 bases and J dropped 5; count of bases not matched to a gene: 3. This sample was taken from a study of T cell changes during pregnancy in multiple sclerosis. Libraries were prepared by immunoSEQ multiplex PCR; TCRdb keeps only in-frame clonotypes and omits some of them. Of tens of thousands of clones listed, 70% to 90% are singletons. The V call is TRBV5-1, the J call TRBJ2-7, with 8 bases fitting TRBD1. The sample consisted of CD4+ T cells from peripheral blood mononuclear cells, taken in the first trimester of pregnancy. This sequence originates from a female donor with multiple sclerosis, enrolled in a pregnancy study. The CDR3: CASSLDRGNEQYF. CDR3 DNA: TGCGCCAGCAGCTTAGACAGGGGTAACGAGCAGTACTTC.